This T cell receptor beta chain emerged from a study of T cell responses to AZD1222 COVID-19 vaccine. Assay used: immunoSEQ multiplex PCR; TCRdb lists only in-frame clones, some missing. Altogether 50,000 to 55,000 clones are present, roughly 89% being singletons, with the ten largest covering less than 3.5%. The CDR3 extends over 16 amino acids. Germline V gives CDR1 LNHNV, CDR2 YYDKDF (reference sequence). Notes on this clone: An end of the junction does not agree with germline; a read error may underlie this.

V usage is TRBV15 and J usage is TRBJ2-5, with D possibly called TRBD1 or TRBD2 (5 bases each). This clonotype was obtained from an adult who received the AZD1222 COVID-19 vaccine. Specimen: peripheral blood, collected 28 days after the second AZD1222 dose. The CDR3 DNA is TGTGCCGCCAGCAGACCACGAAACGGGGCGAAAGAGACCCAGTACTTC. Its translation is CAASRPRNGAKETQYF.